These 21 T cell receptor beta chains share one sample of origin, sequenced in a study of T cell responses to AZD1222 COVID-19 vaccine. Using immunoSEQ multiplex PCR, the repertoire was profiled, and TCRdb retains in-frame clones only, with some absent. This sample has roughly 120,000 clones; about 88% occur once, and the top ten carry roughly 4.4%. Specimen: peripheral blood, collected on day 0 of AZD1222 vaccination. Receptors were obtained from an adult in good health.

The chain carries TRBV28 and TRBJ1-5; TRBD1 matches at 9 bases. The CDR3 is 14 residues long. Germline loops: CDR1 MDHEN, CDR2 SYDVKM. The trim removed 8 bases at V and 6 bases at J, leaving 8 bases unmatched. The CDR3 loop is CASLTGGATQPQHF. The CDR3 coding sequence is TGTGCCAGCCTTACAGGGGGCGCGACTCAGCCCCAGCATTTT.

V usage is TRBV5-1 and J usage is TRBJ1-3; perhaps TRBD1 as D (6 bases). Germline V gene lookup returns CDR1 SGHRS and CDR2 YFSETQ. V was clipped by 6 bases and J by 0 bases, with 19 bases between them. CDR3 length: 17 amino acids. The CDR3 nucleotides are TGCGCCAGCACCGAATCAGGGGCCCCATACTCTGGAAACACCATATATTTT. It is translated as CASTESGAPYSGNTIYF.

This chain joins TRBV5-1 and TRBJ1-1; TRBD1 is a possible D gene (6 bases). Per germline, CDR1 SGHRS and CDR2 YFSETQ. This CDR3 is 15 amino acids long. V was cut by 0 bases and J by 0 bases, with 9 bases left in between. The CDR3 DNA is TGCGCCAGCAGCTTGGCCGGGGGCATGAACACTGAAGCTTTCTTT. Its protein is CASSLAGGMNTEAFF.

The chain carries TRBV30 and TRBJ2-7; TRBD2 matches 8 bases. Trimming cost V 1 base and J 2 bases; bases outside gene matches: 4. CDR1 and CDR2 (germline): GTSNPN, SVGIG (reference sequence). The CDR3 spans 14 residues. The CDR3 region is CAWSAGTSPYEQYF. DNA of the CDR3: TGTGCCTGGAGTGCCGGGACTAGTCCCTACGAGCAGTACTTC. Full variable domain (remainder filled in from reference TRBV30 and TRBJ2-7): SQTIHQWPATLVQPVGSPLSLECTVEGTSNPNLYWYRQAAGRGLQLLFYSVGIGQISSEVPQNLSASRPQDRQFILSSKKLLLSDSGFYLCAWSAGTSPYEQYFGPGTRLTVT.

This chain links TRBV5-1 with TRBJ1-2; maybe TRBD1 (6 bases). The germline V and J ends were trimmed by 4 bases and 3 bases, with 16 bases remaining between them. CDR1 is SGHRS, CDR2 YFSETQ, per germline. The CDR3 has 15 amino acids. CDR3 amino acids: CASSKGQGTHYGYTF. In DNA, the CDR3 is TGCGCCAGCAGCAAAGGCCAGGGGACCCACTATGGCTACACCTTC.

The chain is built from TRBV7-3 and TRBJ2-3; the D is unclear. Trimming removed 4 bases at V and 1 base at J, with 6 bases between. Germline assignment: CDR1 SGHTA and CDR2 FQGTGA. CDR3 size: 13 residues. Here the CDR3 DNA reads TGTGCCAGCAGCTCTTCCCGCACAGATACGCAGTATTTT. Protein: CASSSSRTDTQYF. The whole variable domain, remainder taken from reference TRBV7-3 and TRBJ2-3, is GAGVSQTPSNKVTEKGKYVELRCDPISGHTALYWYRQSLGQGPEFLIYFQGTGAADDSGLPNDRFFAVRPEGSVSTLKIQRTERGDSAVYLCASSSSRTDTQYFGPGTRLTVL.

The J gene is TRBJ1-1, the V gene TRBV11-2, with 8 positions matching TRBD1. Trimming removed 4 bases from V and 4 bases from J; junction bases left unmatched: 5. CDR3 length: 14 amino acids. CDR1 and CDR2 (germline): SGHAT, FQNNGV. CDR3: CASSSQGGGTEAFF. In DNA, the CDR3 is TGTGCCAGCAGCTCACAGGGGGGAGGCACTGAAGCTTTCTTT.

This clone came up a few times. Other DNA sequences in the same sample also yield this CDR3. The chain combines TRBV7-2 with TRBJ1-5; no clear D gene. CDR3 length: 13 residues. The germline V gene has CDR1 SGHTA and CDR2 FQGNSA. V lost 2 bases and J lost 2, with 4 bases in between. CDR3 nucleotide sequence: TGTGCCAGCAGCTTAAGGGGCAATCAGCCCCAGCATTTT. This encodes CASSLRGNQPQHF.

Here the CDR3 DNA reads TGCGCCAGCAGCAAATCCGGGACAGGGGGCTACGAGCAGTACTTC. It specifies CASSKSGTGGYEQYF. The genes are TRBV4-3 and TRBJ2-7; TRBD1 matches 11 bases. Germline-derived CDR1 and CDR2 are LGHNA and YSLEER. The junction had 6 bases not matched to a gene; V was cut back by 5 bases and J by 3 bases. The CDR3 consists of 15 residues.

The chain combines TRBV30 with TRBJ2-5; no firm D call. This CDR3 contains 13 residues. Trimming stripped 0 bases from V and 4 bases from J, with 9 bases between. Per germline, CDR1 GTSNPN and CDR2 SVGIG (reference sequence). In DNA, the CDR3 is TGTGCCTGGAGTGTACCTCCGGGAGAGACCCAGTACTTC. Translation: CAWSVPPGETQYF.

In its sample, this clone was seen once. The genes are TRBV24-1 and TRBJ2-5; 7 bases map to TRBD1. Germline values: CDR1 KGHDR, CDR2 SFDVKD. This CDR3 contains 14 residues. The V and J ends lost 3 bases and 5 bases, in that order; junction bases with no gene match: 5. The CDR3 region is CATSDGDRIETQYF. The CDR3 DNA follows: TGTGCCACCAGTGATGGGGACAGAATTGAGACCCAGTACTTC.

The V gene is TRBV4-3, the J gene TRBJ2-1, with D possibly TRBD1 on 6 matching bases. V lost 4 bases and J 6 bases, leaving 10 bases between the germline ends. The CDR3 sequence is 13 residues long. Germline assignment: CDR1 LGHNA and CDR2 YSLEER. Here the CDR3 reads CASSLLQGNEQFF. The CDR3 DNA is TGCGCCAGCAGCCTTCTACAGGGCAATGAGCAGTTCTTC.

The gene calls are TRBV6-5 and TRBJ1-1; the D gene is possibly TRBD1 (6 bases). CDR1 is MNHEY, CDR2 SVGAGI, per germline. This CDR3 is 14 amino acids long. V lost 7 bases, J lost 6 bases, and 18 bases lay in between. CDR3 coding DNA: TGTGCCAGCACCCGGACAGCTGGTTTGGCTGAAGCTTTCTTT. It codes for CASTRTAGLAEAFF.

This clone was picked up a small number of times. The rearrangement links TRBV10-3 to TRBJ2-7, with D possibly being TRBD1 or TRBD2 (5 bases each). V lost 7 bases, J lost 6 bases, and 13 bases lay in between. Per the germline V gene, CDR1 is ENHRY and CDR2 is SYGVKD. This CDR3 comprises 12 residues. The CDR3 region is CAINYGGGEQYF. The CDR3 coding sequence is TGTGCCATCAATTATGGGGGTGGCGAGCAGTACTTC.

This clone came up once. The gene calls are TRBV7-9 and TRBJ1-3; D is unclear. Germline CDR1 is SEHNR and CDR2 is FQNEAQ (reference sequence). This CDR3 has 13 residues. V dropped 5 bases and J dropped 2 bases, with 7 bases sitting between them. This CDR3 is CASSPPPGNTIYF. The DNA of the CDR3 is TGTGCCAGCAGCCCCCCCCCTGGAAACACCATATATTTT.

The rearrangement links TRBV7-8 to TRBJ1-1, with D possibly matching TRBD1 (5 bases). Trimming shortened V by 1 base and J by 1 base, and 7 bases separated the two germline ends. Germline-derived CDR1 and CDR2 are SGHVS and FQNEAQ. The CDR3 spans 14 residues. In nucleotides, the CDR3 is TGTGCCAGCAGCTTAGGGGGCCCGAACACTGAAGCTTTCTTT. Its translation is CASSLGGPNTEAFF.

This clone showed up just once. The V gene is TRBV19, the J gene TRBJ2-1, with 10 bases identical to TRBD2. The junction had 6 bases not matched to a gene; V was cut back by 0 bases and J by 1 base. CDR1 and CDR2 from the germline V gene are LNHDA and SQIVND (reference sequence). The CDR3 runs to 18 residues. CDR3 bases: TGTGCCAGTAGTATAGATGGACTAGCGGTGACGTCCTACAATGAGCAGTTCTTC. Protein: CASSIDGLAVTSYNEQFF. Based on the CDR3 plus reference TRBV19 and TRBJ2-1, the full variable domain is DGGITQSPKYLFRKEGQNVTLSCEQNLNHDAMYWYRQDPGQGLRLIYYSQIVNDFQKGDIAEGYSVSREKKESFPLTVTSAQKNPTAFYLCASSIDGLAVTSYNEQFFGPGTRLTVL.

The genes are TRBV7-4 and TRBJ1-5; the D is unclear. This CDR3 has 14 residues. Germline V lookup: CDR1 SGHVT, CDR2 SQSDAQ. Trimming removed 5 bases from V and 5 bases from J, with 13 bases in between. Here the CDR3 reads CASSQMGNDQPQHF. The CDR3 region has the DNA TGTGCCAGCAGCCAAATGGGCAACGATCAGCCCCAGCATTTT.

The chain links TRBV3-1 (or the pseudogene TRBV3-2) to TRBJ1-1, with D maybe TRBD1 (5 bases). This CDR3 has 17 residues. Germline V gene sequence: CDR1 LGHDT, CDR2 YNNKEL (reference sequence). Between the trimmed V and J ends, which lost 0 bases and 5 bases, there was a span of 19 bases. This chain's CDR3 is CASSQESWLRARTEAFF. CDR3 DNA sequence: TGTGCCAGCAGCCAAGAAAGCTGGCTCAGGGCTAGGACTGAAGCTTTCTTT.

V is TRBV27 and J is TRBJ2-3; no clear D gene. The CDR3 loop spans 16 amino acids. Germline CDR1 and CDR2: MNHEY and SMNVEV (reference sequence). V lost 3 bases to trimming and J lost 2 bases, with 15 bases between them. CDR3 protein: CASSFVAEVSTDTQYF. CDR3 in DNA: TGTGCCAGCAGTTTCGTGGCGGAAGTATCCACAGATACGCAGTATTTT.

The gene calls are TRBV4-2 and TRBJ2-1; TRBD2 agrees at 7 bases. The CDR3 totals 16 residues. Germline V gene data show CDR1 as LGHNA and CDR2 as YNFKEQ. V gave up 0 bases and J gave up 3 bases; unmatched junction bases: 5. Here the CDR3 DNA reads TGTGCCAGCAGCCAAGAAGGCGGGAGTGGCTACAATGAGCAGTTCTTC. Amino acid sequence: CASSQEGGSGYNEQFF.